This T cell receptor beta chain was recovered during a study of response to subunit inactivated influenza vaccine. TCRdb re-derived calls from the RT-PCR reads in MiXCR, one entry per CDR3 protein. Of about 480,000 distinct CDR3 sequences listed, roughly 23% are singletons. Study conclusions and caveats: Authors proposed each seasonal influenza vaccination draws in few new T cells.

The table lists this clonotype with a few counts. The antigen is not known. Deletions cut 7 bases from V and 7 bases from J, with 14 bases between. Per the germline V gene, CDR1 is SGHVS and CDR2 is FQNEAQ. The CDR3 loop spans 13 amino acids. The source is a man over 45 who received an inactivated influenza vaccine. The J gene is TRBJ2-1, the V gene TRBV7-8; weak D call: TRBD1 (5 bases). The sequencing here drew on CD4+ T cells sorted from PBMCs, taken 4 to 6 days after vaccination. The CDR3 DNA reads as TGTGCCAGCACCCGCCGGACATATAATGAGCAGTTCTTC. This sequence encodes CASTRRTYNEQFF.